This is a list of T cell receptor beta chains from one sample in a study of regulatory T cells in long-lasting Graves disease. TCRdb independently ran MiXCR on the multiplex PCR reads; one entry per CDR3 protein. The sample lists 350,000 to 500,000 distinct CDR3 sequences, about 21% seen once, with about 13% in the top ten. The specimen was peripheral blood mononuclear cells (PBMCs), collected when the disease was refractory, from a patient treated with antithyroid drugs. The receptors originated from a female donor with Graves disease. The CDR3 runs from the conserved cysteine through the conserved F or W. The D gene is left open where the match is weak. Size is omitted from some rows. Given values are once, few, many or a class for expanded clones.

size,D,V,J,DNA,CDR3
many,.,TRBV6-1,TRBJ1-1,TGTGCCAGCAAACGACAGGTCATGAACACTGAAGCTTTCTTT,CASKRQVMNTEAFF
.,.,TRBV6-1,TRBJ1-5,TGTGCCAGCAGCCCCGGACAAAAGAACAATCAGCCCCAGCATTTT,CASSPGQKNNQPQHF
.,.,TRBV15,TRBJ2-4,TGTGCCACCAGCAGGGTTAAAGCCCCACTGCTAGCCAAAAACATTCAGTACTTC,CATSRVKAPLLAKNIQYF
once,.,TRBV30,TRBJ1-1,TGTGCCTGGAGTGTAGGAAGGGTAGGTGAAGCTTTCTTT,CAWSVGRVGEAFF
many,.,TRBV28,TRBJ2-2,TGTGCCAGCAGTTTGTTTAGCGGACACACCGGGGAGCTGTTTTTT,CASSLFSGHTGELFF
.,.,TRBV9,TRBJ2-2,TGTGCCAGCAGCGTTGGAAGTGGCCGGGTAGACACCGGGGAGCTGTTTTTT,CASSVGSGRVDTGELFF
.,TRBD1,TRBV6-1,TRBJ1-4,TGTGCCAGCATGGACAGGGATGGAGAAAAACTGTTTTTT,CASMDRDGEKLFF
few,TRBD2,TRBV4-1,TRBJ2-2,TGCGCCAGCAGCCAAGATATGAGCAGCGGGAAGACCGGGGAGCTGTTTTTT,CASSQDMSSGKTGELFF
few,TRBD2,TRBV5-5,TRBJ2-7,TGTGCCAGCAGCTCACGGGACATAGCCAGCGGGAGAGCACACGAGCAGTACTTC,CASSSRDIASGRAHEQYF
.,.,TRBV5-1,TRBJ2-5,TGCGCCAGCAGCACCAATCTCGGGGTTCACCAAGAGACCCAGTACTTC,CASSTNLGVHQETQYF
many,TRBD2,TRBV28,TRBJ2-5,TGTGCCAGCAGCTGGCCGGGGACTAGCGGGGGCGGGTTTCAAGAGACCCAGTACTTC,CASSWPGTSGGGFQETQYF
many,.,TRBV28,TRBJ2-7,TGTGCCAGCAGTTTGTCTACCCAGGGCGAGCAGTACTTC,CASSLSTQGEQYF
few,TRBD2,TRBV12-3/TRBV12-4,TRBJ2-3,TGTGCCAGCAGTCAGGGACTAGCGGGAGAAGAGCATGAAGATACGCAGTATTTT,CASSQGLAGEEHEDTQYF
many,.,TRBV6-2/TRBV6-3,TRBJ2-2,TGTGCCAGCATCGCCTTGGGGCGGGGTCTCACCGGGGAGCTGTTTTTT,CASIALGRGLTGELFF
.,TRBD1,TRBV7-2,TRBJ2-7,TGTGCCAGCAGCTTGGTGGGACAGGGTATCCCGTATGAGCAGTACTTC,CASSLVGQGIPYEQYF
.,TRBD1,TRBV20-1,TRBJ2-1,TGCAGTGCTACAGAAGGGGACAGGGCTTGGGATGAGCAGTTCTTC,CSATEGDRAWDEQFF
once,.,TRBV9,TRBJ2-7,TGTGCCAGCAGCGTCAACCCCGGAACGAACGAGCAGTACTTC,CASSVNPGTNEQYF
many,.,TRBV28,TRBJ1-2,TGTGCCAGCAGTTTAGGGCGTTTCCACTATGGCTACACCTTC,CASSLGRFHYGYTF
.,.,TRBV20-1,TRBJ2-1,TGCAGTGCTAGTTCCTATTTCTACAATGAGCAGTTCTTC,CSASSYFYNEQFF